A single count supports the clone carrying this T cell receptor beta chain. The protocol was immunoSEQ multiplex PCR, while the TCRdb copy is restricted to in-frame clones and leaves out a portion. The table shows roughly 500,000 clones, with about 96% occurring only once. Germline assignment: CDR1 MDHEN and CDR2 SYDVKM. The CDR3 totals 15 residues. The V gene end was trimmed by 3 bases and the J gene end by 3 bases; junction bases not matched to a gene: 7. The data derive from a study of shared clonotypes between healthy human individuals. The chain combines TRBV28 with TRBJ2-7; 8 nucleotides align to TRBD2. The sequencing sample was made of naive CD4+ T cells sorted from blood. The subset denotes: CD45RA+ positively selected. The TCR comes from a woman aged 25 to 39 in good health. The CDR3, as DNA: TGTGCCAGCAGTTTCGGGGGCACTAGCGGCTACGAGCAGTACTTC. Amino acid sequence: CASSFGGTSGYEQYF. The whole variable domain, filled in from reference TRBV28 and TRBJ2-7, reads DVKVTQSSRYLVKRTGEKVFLECVQDMDHENMFWYRQDPGLGLRLIYFSYDVKMKEKGDIPEGYSVSREKKERFSLILESASTNQTSMYLCASSFGGTSGYEQYFGPGTRLTVT.